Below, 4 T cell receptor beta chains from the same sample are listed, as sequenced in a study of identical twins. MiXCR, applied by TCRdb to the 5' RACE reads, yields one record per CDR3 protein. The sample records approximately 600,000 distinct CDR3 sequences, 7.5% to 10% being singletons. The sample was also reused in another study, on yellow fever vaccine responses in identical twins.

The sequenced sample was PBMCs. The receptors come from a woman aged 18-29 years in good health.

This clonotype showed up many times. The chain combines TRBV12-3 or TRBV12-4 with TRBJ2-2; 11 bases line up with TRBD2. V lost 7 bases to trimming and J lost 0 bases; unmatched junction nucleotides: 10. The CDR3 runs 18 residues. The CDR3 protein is CASKTRRTSGSNTGELFF. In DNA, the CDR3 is TGTGCCAGCAAGACCCGCCGGACTAGCGGGTCGAACACCGGGGAGCTGTTTTTT.

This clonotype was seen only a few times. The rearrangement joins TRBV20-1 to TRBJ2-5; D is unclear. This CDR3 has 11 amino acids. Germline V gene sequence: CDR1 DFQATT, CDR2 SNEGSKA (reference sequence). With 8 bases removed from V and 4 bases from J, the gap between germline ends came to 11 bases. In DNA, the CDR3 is TGCAGTAAAACATTAGGAGAGACCCAGTACTTC. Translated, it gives CSKTLGETQYF.

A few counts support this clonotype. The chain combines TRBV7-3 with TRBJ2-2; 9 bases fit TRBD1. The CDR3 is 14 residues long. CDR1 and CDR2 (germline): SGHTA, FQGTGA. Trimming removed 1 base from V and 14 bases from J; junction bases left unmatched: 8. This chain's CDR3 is CASSLNFGTGFLFF. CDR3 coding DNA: TGTGCCAGCAGCTTAAATTTCGGGACAGGGTTTCTGTTTTTT.

CDR3: CASSLGQVGSYNSPLHF. The CDR3 DNA reads as TGTGCCAGCAGCTTGGGACAGGTGGGCTCCTATAATTCACCCCTCCACTTT. The genes are TRBV5-5 and TRBJ1-6, with TRBD1 as a possible D gene (6 bases). This CDR3 spans 17 amino acids. Germline lookup yields CDR1 SGHKS and CDR2 YYEKEE (reference sequence). V was clipped by 0 bases and J by 0 bases, with 10 bases between them.